This section outlines one TCR beta chain sequence together with its context. The sample belongs to a study of identical twins. CDR3 length: 16 residues. Unmatched junction bases numbered 4, after V lost 0 bases and J lost 1 base. Germline V CDR1 and CDR2: MNHNY, SVGAGI (reference sequence). TCRdb processed the 5' RACE reads anew with MiXCR; each CDR3 protein has one entry. This table has around 1.7 million distinct CDR3 sequences, under 35% appearing once. J is TRBJ1-1 and V is TRBV6-6, with 8 bases aligning to TRBD1. The sequence was collected from a newborn girl in good health. Sequenced input: cord blood. The CDR3 region is CASSYSRTGWNTEAFF. In DNA, the CDR3 is TGTGCCAGCAGTTACTCGCGGACAGGGTGGAACACTGAAGCTTTCTTT.